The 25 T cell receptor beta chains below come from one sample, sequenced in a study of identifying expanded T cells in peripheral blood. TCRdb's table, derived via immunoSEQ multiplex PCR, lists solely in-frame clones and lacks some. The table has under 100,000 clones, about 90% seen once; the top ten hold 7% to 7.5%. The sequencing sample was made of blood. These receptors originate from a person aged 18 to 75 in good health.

This chain's CDR3 is CASSLAYNEQFF. DNA of the CDR3: TGTGCCAGCAGCTTAGCGTACAATGAGCAGTTCTTC. This chain connects TRBV7-2 to TRBJ2-1; unclear D gene. This CDR3 has 12 amino acids. CDR1 is SGHTA and CDR2 is FQGNSA in the germline V gene. Trimming stripped 0 bases from V and 4 bases from J, with 1 base between. Full variable domain (remainder filled in from reference TRBV7-2 and TRBJ2-1): GAGVSQSPSNKVTEKGKDVELRCDPISGHTALYWYRQSLGQGLEFLIYFQGNSAPDKSGLPSDRFSAERTGGSVSTLTIQRTQQEDSAVYLCASSLAYNEQFFGPGTRLTVL.

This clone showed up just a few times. CDR3: CASSPTGDGYEQYF. The DNA for the CDR3 is TGTGCCAGCAGTCCGACAGGGGATGGCTACGAGCAGTACTTC. The V gene is TRBV6-5, the J gene TRBJ2-7, with TRBD1 matching 8 bases. CDR3 length: 14 amino acids. Germline V gene data show CDR1 as MNHEY and CDR2 as SVGAGI. V shed 5 bases and J 3 bases; nucleotides not matched to a gene: 6.

DNA of the CDR3: TGTGCCAGCAGCTTGGGGACTAGCGGGGGCTCCTACGAGCAGTACTTC. It codes for CASSLGTSGGSYEQYF. J is TRBJ2-7 and V is TRBV5-4; 13 bases agree with TRBD2. Germline-derived CDR1 and CDR2 are SGHNT and YYREEE (reference sequence). CDR3 length: 16 amino acids. V lost 0 bases and J lost 0; bases outside the gene matches: 0.

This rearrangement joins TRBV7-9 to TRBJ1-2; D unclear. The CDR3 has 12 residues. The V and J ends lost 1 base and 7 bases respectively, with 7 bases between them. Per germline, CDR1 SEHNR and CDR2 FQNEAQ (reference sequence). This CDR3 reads CASSLEDSGYTF. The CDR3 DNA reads TGTGCCAGCAGCTTAGAGGATTCTGGCTACACCTTC.

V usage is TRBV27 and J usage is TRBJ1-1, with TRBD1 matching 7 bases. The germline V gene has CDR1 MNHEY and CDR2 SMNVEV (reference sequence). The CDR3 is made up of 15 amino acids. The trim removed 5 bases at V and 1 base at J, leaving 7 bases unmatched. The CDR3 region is CASSRDRLRNTEAFF. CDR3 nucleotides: TGTGCCAGCAGTAGGGACAGACTAAGGAACACTGAAGCTTTCTTT.

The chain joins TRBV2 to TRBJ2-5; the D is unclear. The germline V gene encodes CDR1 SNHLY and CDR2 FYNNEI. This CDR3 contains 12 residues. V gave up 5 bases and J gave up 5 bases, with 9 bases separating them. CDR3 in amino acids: CASSLFGETQYF. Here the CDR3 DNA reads TGTGCCAGCAGTCTTTTCGGCGAGACCCAGTACTTC.

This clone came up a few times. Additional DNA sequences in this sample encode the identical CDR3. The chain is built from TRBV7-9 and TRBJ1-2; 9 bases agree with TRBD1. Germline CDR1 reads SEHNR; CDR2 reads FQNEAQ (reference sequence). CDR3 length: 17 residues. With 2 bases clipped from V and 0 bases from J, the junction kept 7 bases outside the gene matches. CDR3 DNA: TGTGCCAGCAGCTTATTGACAGGGGGAACCCCTAACTATGGCTACACCTTC. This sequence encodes CASSLLTGGTPNYGYTF.

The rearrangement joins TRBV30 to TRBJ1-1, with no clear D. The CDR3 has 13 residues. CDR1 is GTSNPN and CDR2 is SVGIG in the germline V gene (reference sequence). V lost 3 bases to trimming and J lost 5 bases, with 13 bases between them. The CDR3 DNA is TGTGCCTGGAGGCCCGGTCCCCCGACTGAAGCTTTCTTT. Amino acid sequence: CAWRPGPPTEAFF. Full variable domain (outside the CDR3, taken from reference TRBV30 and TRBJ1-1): SQTIHQWPATLVQPVGSPLSLECTVEGTSNPNLYWYRQAAGRGLQLLFYSVGIGQISSEVPQNLSASRPQDRQFILSSKKLLLSDSGFYLCAWRPGPPTEAFFGQGTRLTVV.

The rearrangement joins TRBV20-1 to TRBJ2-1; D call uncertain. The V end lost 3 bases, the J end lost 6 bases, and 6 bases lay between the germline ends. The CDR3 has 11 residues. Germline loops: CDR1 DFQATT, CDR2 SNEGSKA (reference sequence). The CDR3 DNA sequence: TGCAGTGCTAGGTCGGTCAATGAGCAGTTCTTC. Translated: CSARSVNEQFF.

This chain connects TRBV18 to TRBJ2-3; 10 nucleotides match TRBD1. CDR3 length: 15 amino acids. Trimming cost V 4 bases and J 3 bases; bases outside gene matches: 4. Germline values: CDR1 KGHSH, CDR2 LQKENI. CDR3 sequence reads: CASSQGQGRTDTQYF. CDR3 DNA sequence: TGTGCCAGCTCACAGGGACAGGGGAGGACAGATACGCAGTATTTT.

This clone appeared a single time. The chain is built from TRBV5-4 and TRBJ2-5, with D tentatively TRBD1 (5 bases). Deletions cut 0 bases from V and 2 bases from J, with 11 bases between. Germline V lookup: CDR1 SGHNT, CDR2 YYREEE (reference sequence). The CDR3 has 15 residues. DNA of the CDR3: TGTGCCAGCAGCTTGGTTAGTAGGGGACAAGAGACCCAGTACTTC. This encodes CASSLVSRGQETQYF. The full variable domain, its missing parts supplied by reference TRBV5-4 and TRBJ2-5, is ETGVTQSPTHLIKTRGQQVTLRCSSQSGHNTVSWYQQALGQGPQFIFQYYREEENGRGNFPPRFSGLQFPNYSSELNVNALELDDSALYLCASSLVSRGQETQYFGPGTRLLVL.

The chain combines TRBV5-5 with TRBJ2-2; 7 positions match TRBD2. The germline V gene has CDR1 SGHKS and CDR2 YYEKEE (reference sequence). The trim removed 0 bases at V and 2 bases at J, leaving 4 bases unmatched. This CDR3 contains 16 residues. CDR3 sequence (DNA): TGTGCCAGCAGCTTGGGGCGGGGACTAAACACCGGGGAGCTGTTTTTT. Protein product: CASSLGRGLNTGELFF.

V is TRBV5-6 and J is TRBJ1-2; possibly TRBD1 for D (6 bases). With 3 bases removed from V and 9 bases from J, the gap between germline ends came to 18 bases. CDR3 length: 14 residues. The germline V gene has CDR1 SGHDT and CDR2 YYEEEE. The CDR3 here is CASSSYRDNARYTF. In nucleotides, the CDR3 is TGTGCCAGCAGCTCCTACCGGGACAACGCTCGCTACACCTTC.

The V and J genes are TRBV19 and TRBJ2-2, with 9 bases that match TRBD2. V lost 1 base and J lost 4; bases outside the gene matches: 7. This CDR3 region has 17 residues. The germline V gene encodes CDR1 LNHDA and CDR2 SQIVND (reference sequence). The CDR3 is CASSIVASGRLTGELFF. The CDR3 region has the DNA TGTGCCAGTAGTATAGTAGCGAGCGGGAGGCTCACCGGGGAGCTGTTTTTT.

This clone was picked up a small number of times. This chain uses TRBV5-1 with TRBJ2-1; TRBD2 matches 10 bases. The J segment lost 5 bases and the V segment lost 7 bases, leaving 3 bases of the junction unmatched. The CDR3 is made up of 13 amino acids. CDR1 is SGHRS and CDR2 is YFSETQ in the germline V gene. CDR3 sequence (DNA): TGCGCCAGCTTAGGACTAGCGGACAATGAGCAGTTCTTC. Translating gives CASLGLADNEQFF.

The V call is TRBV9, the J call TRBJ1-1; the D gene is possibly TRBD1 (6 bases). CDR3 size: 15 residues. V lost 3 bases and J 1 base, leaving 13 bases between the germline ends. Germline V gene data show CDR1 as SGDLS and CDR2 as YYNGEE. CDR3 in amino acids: CASSATGQTNTEAFF. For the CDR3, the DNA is TGTGCCAGCAGCGCGACCGGACAGACGAACACTGAAGCTTTCTTT.

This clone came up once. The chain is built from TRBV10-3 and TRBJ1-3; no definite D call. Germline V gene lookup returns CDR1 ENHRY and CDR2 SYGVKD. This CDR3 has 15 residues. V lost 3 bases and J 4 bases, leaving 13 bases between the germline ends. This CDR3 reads CAISDSGAAGNTIYF. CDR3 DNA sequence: TGTGCCATCAGTGACTCGGGCGCAGCAGGAAACACCATATATTTT.

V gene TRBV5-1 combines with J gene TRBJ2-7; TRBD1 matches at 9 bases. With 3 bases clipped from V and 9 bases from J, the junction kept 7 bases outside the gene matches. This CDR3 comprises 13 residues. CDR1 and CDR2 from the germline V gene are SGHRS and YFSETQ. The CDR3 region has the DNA TGCGCCAGCAGCTCCACAGGGGGCGGTTGGCAGTACTTC. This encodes CASSSTGGGWQYF. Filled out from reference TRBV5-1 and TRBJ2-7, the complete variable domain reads KAGVTQTPRYLIKTRGQQVTLSCSPISGHRSVSWYQQTPGQGLQFLFEYFSETQRNKGNFPGRFSGRQFSNSRSEMNVSTLELGDSALYLCASSSTGGGWQYFGPGTRLTVT.

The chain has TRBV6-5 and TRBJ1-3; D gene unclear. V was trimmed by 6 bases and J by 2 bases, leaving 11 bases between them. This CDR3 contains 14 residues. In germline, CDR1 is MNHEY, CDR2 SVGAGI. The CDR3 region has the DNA TGTGCCAGCAGCCCCCTCGGGGCTGGAAACACCATATATTTT. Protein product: CASSPLGAGNTIYF.

The CDR3 DNA follows: TGTGCCAGCAGTTACTCGACAGGGCTGGGGGAAAAACTGTTTTTT. Translation: CASSYSTGLGEKLFF. The rearrangement joins TRBV6-6 to TRBJ1-4; 7 positions agree with TRBD1. J was trimmed by 8 bases and V by 0 bases; bases with no gene match: 6. Germline loops: CDR1 MNHNY, CDR2 SVGAGI (reference sequence). CDR3 length equals 15 residues.

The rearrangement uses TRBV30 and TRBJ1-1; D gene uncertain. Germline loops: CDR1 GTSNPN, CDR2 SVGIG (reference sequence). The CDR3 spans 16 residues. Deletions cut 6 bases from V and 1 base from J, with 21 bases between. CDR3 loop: CACLGSGRQKNTEAFF. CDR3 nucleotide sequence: TGTGCCTGTCTCGGTTCCGGACGGCAGAAGAACACTGAAGCTTTCTTT.

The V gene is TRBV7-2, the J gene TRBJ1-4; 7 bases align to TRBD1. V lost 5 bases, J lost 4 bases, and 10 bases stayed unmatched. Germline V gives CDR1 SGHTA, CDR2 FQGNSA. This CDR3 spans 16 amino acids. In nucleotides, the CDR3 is TGTGCCAGCAGCCAAGGGACAGCCAGGATTAATGAAAAACTGTTTTTT. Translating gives CASSQGTARINEKLFF. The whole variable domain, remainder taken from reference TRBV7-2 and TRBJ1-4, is GAGVSQSPSNKVTEKGKDVELRCDPISGHTALYWYRQSLGQGLEFLIYFQGNSAPDKSGLPSDRFSAERTGGSVSTLTIQRTQQEDSAVYLCASSQGTARINEKLFFGSGTQLSVL.

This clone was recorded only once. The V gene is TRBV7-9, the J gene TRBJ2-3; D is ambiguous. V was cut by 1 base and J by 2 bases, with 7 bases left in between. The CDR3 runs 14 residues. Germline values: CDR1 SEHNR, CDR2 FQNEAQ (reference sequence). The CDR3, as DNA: TGTGCCAGCAGCTTAGAACAGTACACAGATACGCAGTATTTT. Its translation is CASSLEQYTDTQYF.

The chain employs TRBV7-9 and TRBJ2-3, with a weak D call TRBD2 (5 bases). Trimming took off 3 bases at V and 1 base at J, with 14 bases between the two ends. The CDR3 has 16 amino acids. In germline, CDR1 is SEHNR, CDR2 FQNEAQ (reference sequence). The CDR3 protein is CASSFQSGARTDTQYF. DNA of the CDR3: TGTGCCAGCAGCTTCCAGAGCGGAGCCCGCACAGATACGCAGTATTTT.

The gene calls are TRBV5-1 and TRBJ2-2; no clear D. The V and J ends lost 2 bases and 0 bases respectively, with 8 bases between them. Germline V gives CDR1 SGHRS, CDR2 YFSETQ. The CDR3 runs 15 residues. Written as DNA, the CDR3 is TGCGCCAGCAGCTTCCACGGAACGAACACCGGGGAGCTGTTTTTT. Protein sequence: CASSFHGTNTGELFF.